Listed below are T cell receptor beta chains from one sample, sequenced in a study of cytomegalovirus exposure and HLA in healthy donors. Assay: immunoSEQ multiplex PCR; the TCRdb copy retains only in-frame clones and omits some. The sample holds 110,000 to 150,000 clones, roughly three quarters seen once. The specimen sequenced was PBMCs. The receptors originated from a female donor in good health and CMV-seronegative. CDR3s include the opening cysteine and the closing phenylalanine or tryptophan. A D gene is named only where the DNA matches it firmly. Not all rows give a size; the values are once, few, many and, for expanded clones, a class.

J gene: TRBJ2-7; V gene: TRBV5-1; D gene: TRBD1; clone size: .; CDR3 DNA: TGCGCCAGCAGCGGCGGGACAGGGGTGAACGAGCAGTACTTC; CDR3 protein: CASSGGTGVNEQYF
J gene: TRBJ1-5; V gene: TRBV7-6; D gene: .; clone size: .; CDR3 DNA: TGTGCCAGCAGCCAAAATCAGCCCCAGCATTTT; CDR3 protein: CASSQNQPQHF
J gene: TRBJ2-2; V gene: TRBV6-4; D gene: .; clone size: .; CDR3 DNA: TGTGCCAGCAGAGGAGGCACCGGGGAGCTGTTTTTT; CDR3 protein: CASRGGTGELFF
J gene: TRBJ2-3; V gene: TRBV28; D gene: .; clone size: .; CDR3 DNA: TGTGCCAGCAGCTTTCAACAGGGAATGGCAGATACGCAGTATTTT; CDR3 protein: CASSFQQGMADTQYF
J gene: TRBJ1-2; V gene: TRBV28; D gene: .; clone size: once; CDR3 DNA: TGTGCCAGCAGTACGAGATACTATGGCTACACCTTC; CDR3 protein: CASSTRYYGYTF
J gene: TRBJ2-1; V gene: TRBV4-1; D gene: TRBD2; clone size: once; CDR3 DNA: TGCGCCAGCAGCCACCCCAAACGGGCTAGCGGGGCGTACAATGAGCAGTTCTTC; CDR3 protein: CASSHPKRASGAYNEQFF
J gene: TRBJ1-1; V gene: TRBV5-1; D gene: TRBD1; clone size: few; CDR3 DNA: TGCGCCAGCAGCTTGAACCAGGGGGTCACTGAAGCTTTCTTT; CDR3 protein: CASSLNQGVTEAFF
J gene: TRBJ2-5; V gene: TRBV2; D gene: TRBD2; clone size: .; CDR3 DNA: TGTGCCAGCCTACTAGCGGGGGGCGAGACCCAGTACTTC; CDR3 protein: CASLLAGGETQYF
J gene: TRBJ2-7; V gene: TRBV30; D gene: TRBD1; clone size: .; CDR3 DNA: TGTGCCTGGGGACAGGGATCCTACGAGCAGTACTTC; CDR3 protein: CAWGQGSYEQYF
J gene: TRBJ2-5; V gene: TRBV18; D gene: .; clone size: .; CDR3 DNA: TGTGCCAGCTCGCCACAGGGGAGGGAGACCCAGTACTTC; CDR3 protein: CASSPQGRETQYF
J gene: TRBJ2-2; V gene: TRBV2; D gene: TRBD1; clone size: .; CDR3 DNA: TGTGCCAGCAGCCCCGGGACAGGGGTCGGGGGCACCGGGGAGCTGTTTTTT; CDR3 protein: CASSPGTGVGGTGELFF
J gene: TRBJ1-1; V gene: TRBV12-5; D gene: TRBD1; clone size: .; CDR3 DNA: TGTGCTAGTGGCGTAGAGGGGGCCCAAGCTTTCTTT; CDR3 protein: CASGVEGAQAFF
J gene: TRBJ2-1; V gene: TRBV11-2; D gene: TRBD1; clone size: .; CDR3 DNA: TGTGCCAGCAGCCCTCAAGGACAGGGAGGTGATGAGCAGTTCTTC; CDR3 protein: CASSPQGQGGDEQFF
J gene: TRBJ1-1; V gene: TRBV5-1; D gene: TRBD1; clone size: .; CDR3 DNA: TGCGCCAGCAGCTCCCGGACAGGGCCGAACACTGAAGCTTTCTTT; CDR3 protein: CASSSRTGPNTEAFF
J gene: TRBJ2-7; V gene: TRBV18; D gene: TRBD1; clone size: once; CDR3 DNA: TGTGCCAGCTCACTCGACAGGGCAACCTCCTACGAGCAGTACTTC; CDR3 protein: CASSLDRATSYEQYF